This T cell receptor (beta chain) was sequenced during a study of T cell repertoires in ileal Crohn's disease. Whole-study context: At surgery, around 40% of patients smoked, with median disease duration 7.9 years. The M6 sample came from neoterminal ileum during colonoscopy after surgery. Study-level results: Endoscopic recurrence occurred in every patient whose clonality exceeded 26.8%. Compared with CD4 T cells, sorted CD8 cells carried more expanded clones.

The germline V gene has CDR1 SEHNR and CDR2 FQNEAQ (reference sequence). Trimming stripped 5 bases from V and 2 bases from J, with 3 bases between. This CDR3 region has 11 residues. As to this clone: Its antigen is unknown.

Time point: neoterminal ileum biopsy at postoperative endoscopy, about 6 months after surgery. The data were produced by immunoSEQ multiplex PCR, yet TCRdb's version contains in-frame clones alone and is incomplete. Here the sample spans more than 60,000 clones, around nine tenths being singletons. The clonotype comes from an adult with Crohn's disease. The sequenced sample consisted of ileal tissue. The chain joins TRBV7-9 to TRBJ2-5; D uncertain. The CDR3 sequence is CASSPQETQYF. The DNA of the CDR3 is TGTGCCAGCAGCCCGCAAGAGACCCAGTACTTC.